This record looks at one T cell receptor beta chain sequence and its context. This CDR3 is 16 amino acids long. Germline lookup yields CDR1 SGHVS and CDR2 FNYEAQ. With V trimmed by 4 bases and J by 0 bases, 8 bases remained unmatched. The record originates from a study of blood T cell repertoires in COVID-19. Here immunoSEQ multiplex PCR was the method, and the copy in TCRdb shows in-frame clones only, minus some. The data show 70,000 to 90,000 clones, about 80% seen once. V usage is TRBV7-6 and J usage is TRBJ2-7; 8 nucleotides align to TRBD2. The sequence was obtained from a human donor in a cohort sampled during active COVID-19. The material sequenced was peripheral blood. CDR3 in amino acids: CASSWGGSGDSYEQYF. In nucleotides, the CDR3 is TGTGCCAGCAGCTGGGGTGGTAGCGGGGACTCCTACGAGCAGTACTTC. Full variable domain (missing parts from reference TRBV7-6 and TRBJ2-7): GAGVSQSPRYKVTKRGQDVALRCDPISGHVSLYWYRQALGQGPEFLTYFNYEAQQDKSGLPNDRFSAERPEGSISTLTIQRTEQRDSAMYRCASSWGGSGDSYEQYFGPGTRLTVT.